What follows is one TCR beta chain and its context. What it recognizes is unknown. The germline CDR1 and CDR2 sequences are MDHEN and SYDVKM. The CDR3 covers 15 residues. After removal of 2 bases from V and 10 bases from J, the junction contained 8 bases not matched to a gene. This record belongs to a study of T cell responses to AZD1222 COVID-19 vaccine. The study's findings and limits: Nearly half of the spike-specific TCRs reportedly recognize variant regions that carry no mutations. Among those given AZD1222, only five or six were seropositive at baseline. White British ancestry dominated among donors, who included more females, and clonal diversity was possibly underestimated. Dominant CD4 TCR responses targeted spike regions 160-218 and 743-854.

Sequenced by immunoSEQ multiplex PCR; TCRdb stores in-frame clones only, minus some. The data show roughly 110,000 clones, 92% seen once. The sample here was peripheral blood, taken 28 days after the second AZD1222 dose. The sequence derives from an adult who received the AZD1222 COVID-19 vaccine. The chain is built from TRBV28 and TRBJ1-6, with 7 bases matching TRBD1. CDR3 in amino acids: CASSLRQGLGSPLHF. The CDR3 DNA sequence: TGTGCCAGCAGTTTAAGACAGGGTCTAGGGTCACCCCTCCACTTT. Full variable domain (missing parts from reference TRBV28 and TRBJ1-6): DVKVTQSSRYLVKRTGEKVFLECVQDMDHENMFWYRQDPGLGLRLIYFSYDVKMKEKGDIPEGYSVSREKKERFSLILESASTNQTSMYLCASSLRQGLGSPLHFGNGTRLTVT.